The rows below give T cell receptor beta chains drawn from one sample of a study of cytomegalovirus exposure and HLA in healthy donors. The method was immunoSEQ multiplex PCR; TCRdb's version includes in-frame clones alone and lacks a portion of them. The table shows under 150,000 clones, with 80% occurring only once. Sequencing was done on a sample of PBMCs. The receptors were gathered from a human donor in good health. CDR3s include the opening cysteine and the closing phenylalanine or tryptophan. D genes are given only for firm matches. Some rows mark clone size as missing; the rest say once, few, many or name a class of expanded clone.

j_call: TRBJ1-5; clone_size: once; v_call: TRBV19; d_call: NA; cdr3_aa: CASSGNSGLDNQPQHF; cdr3_nt: TGTGCCAGTAGCGGTAACTCAGGGTTGGACAATCAGCCCCAGCATTTT
j_call: TRBJ1-4; clone_size: NA; v_call: TRBV21-1; d_call: NA; cdr3_aa: CASSKGVTNEKLFF; cdr3_nt: TGTGCCAGCAGCAAAGGAGTCACTAATGAAAAACTGTTTTTT
j_call: TRBJ1-4; clone_size: few; v_call: TRBV4-1; d_call: NA; cdr3_aa: CASSRAEKLFF; cdr3_nt: TGCGCCAGCAGCCGAGCAGAAAAACTGTTTTTT
j_call: TRBJ1-1; clone_size: few; v_call: TRBV7-9; d_call: NA; cdr3_aa: CASSLVQYTEAFF; cdr3_nt: TGTGCCAGCAGCTTAGTACAATACACTGAAGCTTTCTTT
j_call: TRBJ1-4; clone_size: NA; v_call: TRBV5-1; d_call: NA; cdr3_aa: CASSLGRQTATNEKLFF; cdr3_nt: TGCGCCAGCAGCTTGGGGCGACAGACAGCAACTAATGAAAAACTGTTTTTT
j_call: TRBJ2-2; clone_size: NA; v_call: TRBV19; d_call: NA; cdr3_aa: CASSIFFAGYTGELFF; cdr3_nt: TGTGCCAGTAGTATTTTCTTCGCGGGATACACCGGGGAGCTGTTTTTT
j_call: TRBJ2-7; clone_size: NA; v_call: TRBV15; d_call: TRBD1; cdr3_aa: CATSRDLQGDYEQYF; cdr3_nt: TGTGCCACCAGCAGAGATCTACAGGGGGACTACGAGCAGTACTTC
j_call: TRBJ2-1; clone_size: NA; v_call: TRBV5-8; d_call: NA; cdr3_aa: CASSFRDINNEQFF; cdr3_nt: TGTGCCAGCAGCTTCAGGGATATTAACAATGAGCAGTTCTTC
j_call: TRBJ1-4; clone_size: NA; v_call: TRBV27; d_call: NA; cdr3_aa: CASRSTAVPEKLFF; cdr3_nt: TGTGCCAGCAGATCGACAGCCGTTCCCGAAAAACTGTTTTTT
j_call: TRBJ2-7; clone_size: NA; v_call: TRBV6-6; d_call: NA; cdr3_aa: CASSRAGADEQYF; cdr3_nt: TGTGCCAGCAGTCGAGCAGGGGCCGACGAACAGTACTTC
j_call: TRBJ1-2; clone_size: NA; v_call: TRBV2; d_call: NA; cdr3_aa: CASRPLRGGYGYTF; cdr3_nt: TGTGCCAGCAGACCCCTTAGAGGGGGTTATGGCTACACCTTC
j_call: TRBJ1-2; clone_size: NA; v_call: TRBV9; d_call: TRBD1; cdr3_aa: CASSATGGAGGYTF; cdr3_nt: TGTGCCAGCAGCGCGACAGGGGGCGCTGGTGGCTACACCTTC
j_call: TRBJ2-1; clone_size: NA; v_call: TRBV5-4; d_call: NA; cdr3_aa: CATRMDLNNEQFF; cdr3_nt: TGTGCCACCAGGATGGACTTGAACAATGAGCAGTTCTTC
j_call: TRBJ2-7; clone_size: NA; v_call: TRBV28; d_call: TRBD1; cdr3_aa: CASKAETGQIYEQYF; cdr3_nt: TGTGCCAGCAAAGCGGAGACGGGACAGATTTACGAGCAGTACTTC
j_call: TRBJ1-1; clone_size: NA; v_call: TRBV6-6; d_call: TRBD1; cdr3_aa: CASSPWTGENTEAFF; cdr3_nt: TGTGCCAGCAGTCCATGGACAGGGGAGAACACTGAAGCTTTCTTT
j_call: TRBJ1-6; clone_size: NA; v_call: TRBV6-5; d_call: TRBD1; cdr3_aa: CASRRTGYYNSPLHF; cdr3_nt: TGTGCCAGCAGGAGGACAGGGTACTATAATTCACCCCTCCACTTT
j_call: TRBJ1-1; clone_size: few; v_call: TRBV4-1; d_call: NA; cdr3_aa: CASSQGRDSVNTEAFF; cdr3_nt: TGCGCCAGCAGCCAAGGGAGAGATTCCGTGAACACTGAAGCTTTCTTT
j_call: TRBJ1-4; clone_size: few; v_call: TRBV6-6; d_call: NA; cdr3_aa: CASSKTKTGSEKLFF; cdr3_nt: TGTGCCAGCAGCAAAACAAAGACAGGTTCTGAAAAACTGTTTTTT
j_call: TRBJ1-5; clone_size: NA; v_call: TRBV6-1; d_call: NA; cdr3_aa: CASSEGWAGGNQPQHF; cdr3_nt: TGTGCCAGCAGTGAAGGTTGGGCAGGGGGCAATCAGCCCCAGCATTTT
j_call: TRBJ1-2; clone_size: NA; v_call: TRBV5-6; d_call: NA; cdr3_aa: CASRHGRTAYGYTF; cdr3_nt: TGTGCCAGCAGACACGGGCGGACAGCTTATGGCTACACCTTC
j_call: TRBJ2-7; clone_size: NA; v_call: TRBV6-5; d_call: TRBD2; cdr3_aa: CASSYGPSGGGYEQYF; cdr3_nt: TGTGCCAGCAGTTACGGCCCCAGCGGGGGAGGGTACGAGCAGTACTTC
j_call: TRBJ1-2; clone_size: few; v_call: TRBV28; d_call: NA; cdr3_aa: CATGKGPRGNYGYTF; cdr3_nt: TGTGCCACCGGAAAGGGACCGCGGGGGAACTATGGCTACACCTTC
j_call: TRBJ1-6; clone_size: NA; v_call: TRBV13; d_call: NA; cdr3_aa: CASSLELGGPNSPLHF; cdr3_nt: TGTGCCAGCAGCTTAGAGTTGGGGGGACCGAATTCACCCCTCCACTTT
j_call: TRBJ1-2; clone_size: NA; v_call: TRBV6-4; d_call: NA; cdr3_aa: CASRMGQRDYGYTF; cdr3_nt: TGTGCCAGCAGAATGGGGCAAAGAGACTATGGCTACACCTTC
j_call: TRBJ2-5; clone_size: NA; v_call: TRBV11-2; d_call: NA; cdr3_aa: CASSLGFGVETQYF; cdr3_nt: TGTGCCAGCAGCTTAGGTTTCGGGGTGGAGACCCAGTACTTC
j_call: TRBJ2-7; clone_size: NA; v_call: TRBV5-1; d_call: TRBD2; cdr3_aa: CASSLEALAVEGYEQYF; cdr3_nt: TGCGCCAGCAGCTTGGAGGCTCTAGCGGTGGAAGGTTACGAGCAGTACTTC
j_call: TRBJ2-1; clone_size: NA; v_call: TRBV6-6; d_call: TRBD2; cdr3_aa: CASSRQAGGSYNEQFF; cdr3_nt: TGTGCCAGCAGTCGTCAAGCGGGGGGCTCGTACAATGAGCAGTTCTTC
j_call: TRBJ2-1; clone_size: few; v_call: TRBV5-1; d_call: TRBD1; cdr3_aa: CASRGQLNNEQFF; cdr3_nt: TGCGCCAGCAGGGGACAGTTGAACAATGAGCAGTTCTTC
j_call: TRBJ2-3; clone_size: NA; v_call: TRBV14; d_call: NA; cdr3_aa: CASSQVADFTSTDTQYF; cdr3_nt: TGTGCCAGCAGCCAAGTTGCGGACTTTACTAGCACAGATACGCAGTATTTT